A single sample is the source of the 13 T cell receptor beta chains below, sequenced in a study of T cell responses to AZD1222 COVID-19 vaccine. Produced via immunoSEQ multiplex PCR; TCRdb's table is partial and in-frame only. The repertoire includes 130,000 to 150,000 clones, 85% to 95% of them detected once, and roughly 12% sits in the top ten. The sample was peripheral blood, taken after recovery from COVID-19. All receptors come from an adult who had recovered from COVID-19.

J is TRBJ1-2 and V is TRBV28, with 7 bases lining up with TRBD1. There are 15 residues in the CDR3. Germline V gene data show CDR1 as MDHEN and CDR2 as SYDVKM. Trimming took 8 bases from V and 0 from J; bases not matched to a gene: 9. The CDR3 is CASGEQGTTNYGYTF. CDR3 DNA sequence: TGTGCCAGCGGAGAACAGGGGACAACTAACTATGGCTACACCTTC.

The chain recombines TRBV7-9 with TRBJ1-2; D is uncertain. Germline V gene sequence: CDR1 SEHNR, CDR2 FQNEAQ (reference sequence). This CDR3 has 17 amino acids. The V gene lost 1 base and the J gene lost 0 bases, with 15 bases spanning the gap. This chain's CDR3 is CASSLEVGVDPNYGYTF. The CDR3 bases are TGTGCCAGCAGCTTAGAAGTTGGGGTCGATCCTAACTATGGCTACACCTTC.

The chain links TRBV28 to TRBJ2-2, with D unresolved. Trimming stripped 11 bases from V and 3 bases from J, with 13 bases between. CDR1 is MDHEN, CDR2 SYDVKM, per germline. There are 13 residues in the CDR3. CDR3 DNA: TGTGCCCTACTTGACCTATACACCGGGGAGCTGTTTTTT. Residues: CALLDLYTGELFF.

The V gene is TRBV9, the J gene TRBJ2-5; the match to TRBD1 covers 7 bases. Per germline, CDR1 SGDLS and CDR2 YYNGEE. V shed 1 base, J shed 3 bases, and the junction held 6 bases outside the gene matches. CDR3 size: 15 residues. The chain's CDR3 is CASSVRGLPEETQYF. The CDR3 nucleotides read TGTGCCAGCAGCGTAAGGGGGCTACCCGAAGAGACCCAGTACTTC. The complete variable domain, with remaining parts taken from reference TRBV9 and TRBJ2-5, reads DSGVTQTPKHLITATGQRVTLRCSPRSGDLSVYWYQQSLDQGLQFLIQYYNGEERAKGNILERFSAQQFPDLHSELNLSSLELGDSALYFCASSVRGLPEETQYFGPGTRLLVL.

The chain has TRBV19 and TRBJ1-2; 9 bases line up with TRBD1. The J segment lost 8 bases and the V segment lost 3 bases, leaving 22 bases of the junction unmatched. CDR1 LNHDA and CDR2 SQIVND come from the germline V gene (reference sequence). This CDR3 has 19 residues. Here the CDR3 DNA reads TGTGCCAGTAGTATGCCTATGCTCCGGGACAGGGCCGGAATCTACGGCTACACCTTC. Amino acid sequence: CASSMPMLRDRAGIYGYTF. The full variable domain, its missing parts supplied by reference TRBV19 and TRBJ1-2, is DGGITQSPKYLFRKEGQNVTLSCEQNLNHDAMYWYRQDPGQGLRLIYYSQIVNDFQKGDIAEGYSVSREKKESFPLTVTSAQKNPTAFYLCASSMPMLRDRAGIYGYTFGSGTRLTVV.

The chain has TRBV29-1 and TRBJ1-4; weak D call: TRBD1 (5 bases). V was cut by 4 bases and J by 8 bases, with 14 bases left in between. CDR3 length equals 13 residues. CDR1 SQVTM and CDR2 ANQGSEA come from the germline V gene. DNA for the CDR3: TGCAGCGTTGCCCCGCAGGGAGGGGAAAAACTGTTTTTT. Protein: CSVAPQGGEKLFF. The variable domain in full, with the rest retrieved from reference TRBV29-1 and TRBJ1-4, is SAVISQKPSRDICQRGTSLTIQCQVDSQVTMMFWYRQQPGQSLTLIATANQGSEATYESGFVIDKFPISRPNLTFSTLTVSNMSPEDSSIYLCSVAPQGGEKLFFGSGTQLSVL.

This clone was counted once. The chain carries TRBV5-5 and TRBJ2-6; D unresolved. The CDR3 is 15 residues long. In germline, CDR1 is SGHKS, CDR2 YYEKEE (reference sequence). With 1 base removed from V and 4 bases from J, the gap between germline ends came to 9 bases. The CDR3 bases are TGTGCCAGCAGCTTGCGTGGCCCAGGGGCCAACGTCCTGACTTTC. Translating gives CASSLRGPGANVLTF. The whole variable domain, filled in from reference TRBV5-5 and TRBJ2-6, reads DAGVTQSPTHLIKTRGQQVTLRCSPISGHKSVSWYQQVLGQGPQFIFQYYEKEERGRGNFPDRFSARQFPNYSSELNVNALLLGDSALYLCASSLRGPGANVLTFGAGSRLTVL.

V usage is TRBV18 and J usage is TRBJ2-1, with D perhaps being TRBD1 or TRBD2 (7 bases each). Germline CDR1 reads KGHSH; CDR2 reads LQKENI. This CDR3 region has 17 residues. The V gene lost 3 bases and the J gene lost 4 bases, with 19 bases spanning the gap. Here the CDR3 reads CASSPRGGSGVYNEQFF. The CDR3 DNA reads TGTGCCAGCTCACCCAGGGGGGGAAGCGGTGTTTACAATGAGCAGTTCTTC.

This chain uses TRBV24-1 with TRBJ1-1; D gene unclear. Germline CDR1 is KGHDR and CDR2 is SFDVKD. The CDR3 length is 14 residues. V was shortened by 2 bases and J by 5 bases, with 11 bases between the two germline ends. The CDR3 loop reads CATSDSWDSTEAFF. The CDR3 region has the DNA TGTGCCACCAGTGATTCTTGGGATTCTACTGAAGCTTTCTTT.

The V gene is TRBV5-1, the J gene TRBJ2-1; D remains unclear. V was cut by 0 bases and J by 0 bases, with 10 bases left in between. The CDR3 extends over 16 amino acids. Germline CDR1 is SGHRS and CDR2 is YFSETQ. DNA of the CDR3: TGCGCCAGCAGCTTGGGGGGTTCCAGCTCCTACAATGAGCAGTTCTTC. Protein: CASSLGGSSSYNEQFF.

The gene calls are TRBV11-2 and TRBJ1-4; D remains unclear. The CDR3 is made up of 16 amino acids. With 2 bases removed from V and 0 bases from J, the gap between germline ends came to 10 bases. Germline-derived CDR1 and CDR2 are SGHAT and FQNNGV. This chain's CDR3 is CASSLTVPSTNEKLFF. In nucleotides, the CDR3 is TGTGCCAGCAGCTTAACTGTCCCATCAACTAATGAAAAACTGTTTTTT.

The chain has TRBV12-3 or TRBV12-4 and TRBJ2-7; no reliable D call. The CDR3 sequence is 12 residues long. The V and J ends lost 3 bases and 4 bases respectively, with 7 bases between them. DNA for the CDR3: TGTGCCAGCAGTTTGGTAGTTTACGAGCAGTACTTC. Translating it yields CASSLVVYEQYF.

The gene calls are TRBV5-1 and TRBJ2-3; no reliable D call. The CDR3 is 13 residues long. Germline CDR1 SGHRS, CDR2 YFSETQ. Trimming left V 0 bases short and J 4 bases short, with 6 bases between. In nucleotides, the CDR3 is TGCGCCAGCAGCTTGGGGACCGCAGATACGCAGTATTTT. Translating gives CASSLGTADTQYF.